This record concerns one T cell receptor (beta chain) sequence. Antigen: not known. Time point of the sample: recipient sample about 28 days before transplant, after cytoreduction. Samples: about 28 days before transplant, then days 30, 100 and 180 after. Clones were read by immunoSEQ multiplex PCR, and TCRdb kept only the in-frame ones, dropping some. The data hold 20,000 to 30,000 clones, with 80% to 90% observed a single time. This sample stems from a study of T cell clonotyping in hematopoietic cell transplantation. Turning to the study itself: Recipients' pretransplant samples followed cytoreduction.

The CDR3 loop spans 15 amino acids. Germline CDR1 reads MNHEY; CDR2 reads SVGAGI. Trimming removed 7 bases from V and 4 bases from J; junction bases left unmatched: 10. General study results and limits: Cells were unsorted, so CD4 and CD8 contributions were not separated. After transplant, recipient diversity fell while pathologically expanded clonotypes grew through day 180.

Sample: peripheral blood mononuclear cells, taken before stem cell transplant. This TCR was recovered from a woman in her fifties or sixties with acute myeloid leukemia. Some clones in this sample may be carry-over from other donors' samples. The chain recombines TRBV6-5 with TRBJ2-4, with 7 bases fitting TRBD2. CDR3 DNA: TGTGCCAGCACCCCGGGGGGTTCGGGGAAAAACATTCAGTACTTC. This gives the protein CASTPGGSGKNIQYF.